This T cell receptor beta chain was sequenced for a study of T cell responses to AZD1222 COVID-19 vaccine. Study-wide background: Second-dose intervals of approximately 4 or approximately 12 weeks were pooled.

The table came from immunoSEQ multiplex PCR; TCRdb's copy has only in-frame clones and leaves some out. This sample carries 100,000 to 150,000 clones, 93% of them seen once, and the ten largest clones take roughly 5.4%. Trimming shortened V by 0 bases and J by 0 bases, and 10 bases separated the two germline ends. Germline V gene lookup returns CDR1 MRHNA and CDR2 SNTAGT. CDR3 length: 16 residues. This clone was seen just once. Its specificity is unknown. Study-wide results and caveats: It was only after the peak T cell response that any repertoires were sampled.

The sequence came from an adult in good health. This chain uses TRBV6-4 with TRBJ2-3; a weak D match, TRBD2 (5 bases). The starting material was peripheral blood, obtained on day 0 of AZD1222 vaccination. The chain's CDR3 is CASSDSSAASTDTQYF. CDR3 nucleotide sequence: TGTGCCAGCAGTGACTCGTCAGCGGCTAGCACAGATACGCAGTATTTT.